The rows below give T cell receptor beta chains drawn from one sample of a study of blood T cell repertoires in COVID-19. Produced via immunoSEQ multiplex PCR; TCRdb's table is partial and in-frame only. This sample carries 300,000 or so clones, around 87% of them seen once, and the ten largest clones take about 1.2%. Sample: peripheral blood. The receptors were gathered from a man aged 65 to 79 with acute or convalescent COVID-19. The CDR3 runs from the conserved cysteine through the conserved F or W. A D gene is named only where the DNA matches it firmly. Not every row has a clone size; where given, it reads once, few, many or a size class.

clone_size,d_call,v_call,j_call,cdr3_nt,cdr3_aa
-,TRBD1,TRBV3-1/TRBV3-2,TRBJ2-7,TGTGCCAGCAGCTTCGGGGACAGAAGCTACGAGCAGTACTTC,CASSFGDRSYEQYF
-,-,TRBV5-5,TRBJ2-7,TGTGCCAGCAGCCCAAATGACAGACTCTACGAGCAGTACTTC,CASSPNDRLYEQYF
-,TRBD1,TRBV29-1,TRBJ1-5,TGCAGCGCCTTGGACAGGGAAAATCAGCCCCAGCATTTT,CSALDRENQPQHF
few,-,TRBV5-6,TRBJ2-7,TGTGCCAGCAGCACACAGGGATCCGCCTCCTACGAGCAGTACTTC,CASSTQGSASYEQYF
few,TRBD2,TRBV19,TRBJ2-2,TGTGCCAGTAGTATCGGCAGCGGGGCCGGGGAGCTGTTTTTT,CASSIGSGAGELFF
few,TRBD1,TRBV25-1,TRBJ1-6,TGTGCCAGCACAGGACAGGGGAATAATTCACCCCTCCACTTT,CASTGQGNNSPLHF
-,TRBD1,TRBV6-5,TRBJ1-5,TGTGCCAGCAGTTACACGTTTACAGGGGATCAGCCCCAGCATTTT,CASSYTFTGDQPQHF
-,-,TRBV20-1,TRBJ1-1,TGCAGTGCTAGTCGGGAAGCTTTCTTT,CSASREAFF
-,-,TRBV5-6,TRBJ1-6,TGTGCCAGCAGCTCCTCCGGGGTTGATAATTCACCCCTCCACTTT,CASSSSGVDNSPLHF
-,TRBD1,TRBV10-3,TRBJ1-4,TGTGCCATCGGAACAGGGGATGAAAAACTGTTTTTT,CAIGTGDEKLFF
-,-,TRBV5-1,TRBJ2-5,TGCGCCAGCAGCTCGGGGCGGGGTCGCCGGGAGACCCAGTACTTC,CASSSGRGRRETQYF
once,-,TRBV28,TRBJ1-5,TGTGCCAGCAGTCTAGACACAGGGCCCACCTCCAATCAGCCCCAGCATTTT,CASSLDTGPTSNQPQHF